A selection of T cell receptor beta chains follows, all from one sample in a study of blood T cell repertoires in COVID-19. TCRdb's table, derived via immunoSEQ multiplex PCR, lists solely in-frame clones and lacks some. The sample has around 280,000 clones; 88% are singletons. The source material was peripheral blood. These receptors originate from a woman aged 25 to 39 with COVID-19, enrolled during active disease. CDR3s include the opening cysteine and the closing phenylalanine or tryptophan. A D gene is named only where the DNA matches it firmly. Clone size is given for some rows only: seen once, a few or many times, or a class if the clone is expanded.

D: TRBD1; size: -; J: TRBJ1-4; length: 15; V: TRBV9; DNA: TGTGCCAGCAGCGGAGGGGACAGGGGGAATGAAAAACTGTTTTTT; CDR3: CASSGGDRGNEKLFF
D: -; size: -; J: TRBJ2-6; length: 16; V: TRBV11-2; DNA: TGTGCCAGCAGAACCAGGGGCCAAGAGGGGGCCAACGTCCTGACTTTC; CDR3: CASRTRGQEGANVLTF
D: -; size: -; J: TRBJ1-6; length: 11; V: TRBV10-3; DNA: TGTGCCATCAGTGACGATTCACCCCTCCACTTT; CDR3: CAISDDSPLHF
D: -; size: -; J: TRBJ2-2; length: 15; V: TRBV28; DNA: TGTGCCAGCGGTGGAATTTACAGGGCCACCGGGGAGCTGTTTTTT; CDR3: CASGGIYRATGELFF
D: TRBD1; size: -; J: TRBJ1-2; length: 13; V: TRBV2; DNA: TGTGCCAGCAGCCAAACAGGGGGCGTAGGCTACACCTTC; CDR3: CASSQTGGVGYTF
D: -; size: once; J: TRBJ2-7; length: 15; V: TRBV5-1; DNA: TGCGCCAGCAGCTTGTTGCCGCGGGCATCCTACGAGCAGTACTTC; CDR3: CASSLLPRASYEQYF
D: -; size: -; J: TRBJ1-1; length: 15; V: TRBV15; DNA: TGTGCCACCAGCAGAGTGCGGGGCCCGAACACTGAAGCTTTCTTT; CDR3: CATSRVRGPNTEAFF
D: -; size: -; J: TRBJ2-1; length: 15; V: TRBV19; DNA: TGTGCCAGTATACAGGGGGCTAGCGGGAGTGGGGAGCAGTTCTTC; CDR3: CASIQGASGSGEQFF
D: -; size: -; J: TRBJ2-3; length: 15; V: TRBV18; DNA: TGTGCCAGCTCACCGTTAGATGCTAGCACAGATACGCAGTATTTT; CDR3: CASSPLDASTDTQYF
D: -; size: -; J: TRBJ2-5; length: 15; V: TRBV7-9; DNA: TGTGCCAGCAACCCATGGTTGACTGCGGGGGAGACCCAGTACTTC; CDR3: CASNPWLTAGETQYF
D: -; size: -; J: TRBJ1-1; length: 15; V: TRBV4-2; DNA: TGTGCCAGCAGCCAAGAAATGGGAGCCGGGGCTGAAGCTTTCTTT; CDR3: CASSQEMGAGAEAFF
D: TRBD1; size: -; J: TRBJ1-5; length: 15; V: TRBV7-9; DNA: TGTGCCAGCAGCAAGACAGGGAGTAGCAATCAGCCCCAGCATTTT; CDR3: CASSKTGSSNQPQHF
D: -; size: -; J: TRBJ2-2; length: 15; V: TRBV9; DNA: TGTGCCAGCAGCGGTACCGGGTCTGCCGCCGGGGAGCTGTTTTTT; CDR3: CASSGTGSAAGELFF
D: -; size: -; J: TRBJ1-1; length: 15; V: TRBV9; DNA: TGTGCCAGCAGCGTAGGGCCGGGGTTGGACACTGAAGCTTTCTTT; CDR3: CASSVGPGLDTEAFF